This TCR beta chain emerged from a study of CD8 T cells in Susac syndrome. About the study: Patients with Susac syndrome had blood drawn and were at that point therapy-naive, on corticosteroids, or on intravenous immunoglobulin alone.

Negative magnetic isolation gave CD8+ and CD4+ cells; FACS enriched CD8+ TEMRA. After extraction with the RNeasy kit, roughly 0.45 to 1 ug of the RNA was reverse transcribed using random hexamers. TCRdb itself ran the immunoSEQ multiplex PCR reads through MiXCR, one entry per CDR3 protein. The table lists about 130,000 distinct CDR3 sequences, around 95% of them singletons. Comment on this clonotype: Its cognate antigen is unknown.

The V segment lost 2 bases and the J segment 7 bases; nucleotides outside the gene matches: 5. In germline, CDR1 is SGHVS, CDR2 FQNEAQ. The CDR3 covers 15 residues. Study results and limitations: Across the total CD8+ repertoires, 15 to 20 Susac-specific public clones were detected, and across the CD8+ TEMRA repertoires, roughly five such clones were detected. Susac CD8+ cells expanded clonally the most in TEMRA cells and in active patients.

This clonotype originated in a human donor with Susac syndrome. The V call is TRBV7-8, the J call TRBJ2-4, with 10 bases matching TRBD2. Material: CD8+ T cells from PBMCs. CDR3 coding DNA: TGTGCCAGCAGCTTACTAGCGGGAGTTGAGAACATTCAGTACTTC. As protein: CASSLLAGVENIQYF. Combining the CDR3 with reference TRBV7-8 and TRBJ2-4 gives the whole variable domain GAGVSQSPRYKVAKRGQDVALRCDPISGHVSLFWYQQALGQGPEFLTYFQNEAQLDKSGLPSDRFFAERPEGSVSTLKIQRTQQEDSAVYLCASSLLAGVENIQYFGAGTRLSVL.